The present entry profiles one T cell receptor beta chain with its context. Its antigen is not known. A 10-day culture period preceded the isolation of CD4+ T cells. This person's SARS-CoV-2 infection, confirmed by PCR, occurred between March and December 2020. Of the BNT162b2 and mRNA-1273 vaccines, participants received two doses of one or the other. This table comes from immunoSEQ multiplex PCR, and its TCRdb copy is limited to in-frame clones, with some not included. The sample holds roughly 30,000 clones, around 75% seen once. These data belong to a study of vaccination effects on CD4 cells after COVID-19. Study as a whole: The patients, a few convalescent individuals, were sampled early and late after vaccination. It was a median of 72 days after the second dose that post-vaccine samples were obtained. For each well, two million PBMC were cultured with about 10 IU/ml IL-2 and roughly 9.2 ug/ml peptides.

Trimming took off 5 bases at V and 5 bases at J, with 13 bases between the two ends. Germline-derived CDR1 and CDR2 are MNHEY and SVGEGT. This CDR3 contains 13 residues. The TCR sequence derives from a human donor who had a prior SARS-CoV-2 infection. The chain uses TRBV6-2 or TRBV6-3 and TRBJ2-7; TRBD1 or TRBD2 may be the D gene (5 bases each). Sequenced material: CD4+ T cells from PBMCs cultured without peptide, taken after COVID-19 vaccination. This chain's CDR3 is CASSKWGSHEQYF. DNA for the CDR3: TGTGCCAGCAGTAAGTGGGGGTCCCACGAGCAGTACTTC.